This T cell receptor beta chain was sequenced in a study of shared clonotypes between healthy human individuals. Sequencing was at deep level. The repertoire was sequenced with immunoSEQ multiplex PCR; TCRdb's copy has only in-frame clones and lacks some. Here the sample spans around 980,000 clones, 75% to 80% being singletons. CDR3 length: 16 amino acids. Study donors comprised healthy, HIV-negative adults devoid of recent acute infection or vaccination. Study-wide points: Richness estimates generally favored naive over memory subsets. Blood was the only sampled material, and tissue repertoires likely differ.

This clone was seen once. Its antigen is undetermined. The sequenced material came from memory CD4+ T cells from PBMCs. Documented subset: CD45RA-negative fraction. This clonotype was sampled from a man younger than 30 in good health. Some clones in this sample may be carry-over from other donors' samples. V gene TRBV12-2 combines with J gene TRBJ1-2. TRBV12-2 represents a pseudogene. The CDR3 DNA sequence: TGTGCAAGTCGCTTAGGCGGGGGTCCTCGGGATATGGGCTACACCTTC. The encoded protein is CASRLGGGPRDMGYTF.